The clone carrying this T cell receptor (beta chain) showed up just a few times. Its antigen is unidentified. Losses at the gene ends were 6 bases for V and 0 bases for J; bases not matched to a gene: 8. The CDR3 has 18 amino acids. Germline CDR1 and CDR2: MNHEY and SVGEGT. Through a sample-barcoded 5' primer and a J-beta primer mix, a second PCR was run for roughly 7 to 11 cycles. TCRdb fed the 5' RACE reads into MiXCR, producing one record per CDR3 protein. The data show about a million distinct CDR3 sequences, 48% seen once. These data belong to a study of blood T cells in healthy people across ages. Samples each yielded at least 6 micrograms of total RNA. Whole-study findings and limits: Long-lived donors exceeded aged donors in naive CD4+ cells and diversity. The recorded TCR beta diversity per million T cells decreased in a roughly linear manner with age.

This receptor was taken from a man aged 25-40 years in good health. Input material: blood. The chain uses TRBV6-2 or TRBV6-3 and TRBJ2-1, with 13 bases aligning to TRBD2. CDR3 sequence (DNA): TGTGCCAGCAGCCGGCCGGGACTAGCGGGGAGCTCCTACAATGAGCAGTTCTTC. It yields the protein CASSRPGLAGSSYNEQFF.